The 13 T cell receptor beta chains below come from one sample, sequenced in a study of T cell responses to AZD1222 COVID-19 vaccine. Assay used: immunoSEQ multiplex PCR; TCRdb lists only in-frame clones, some missing. The table records about 120,000 clones, about nine tenths of them present only once. The starting material was peripheral blood, obtained on day 0 of AZD1222 vaccination. The receptors were gathered from an adult in good health.

The chain uses TRBV9 and TRBJ1-5, with D perhaps TRBD1 (6 bases). V gave up 3 bases and J gave up 12 bases, with 10 bases separating them. Germline V CDR1 and CDR2: SGDLS, YYNGEE. This CDR3 has 11 amino acids. As DNA, the CDR3 is TGTGCCAGCAGCGCGGGGGGCCGCCAGCATTTT. Translated: CASSAGGRQHF.

V is TRBV11-2 and J is TRBJ2-1; TRBD2 matches at 8 bases. The CDR3 has 13 residues. Germline CDR1 and CDR2: SGHAT and FQNNGV. Germline trimming cut 5 bases from V and 8 bases from J; bases unmatched to any gene: 5. The CDR3 spells CASSPPGGYEQFF. DNA for the CDR3: TGTGCCAGCAGCCCCCCGGGGGGGTATGAGCAGTTCTTC.

V gene TRBV5-1 combines with J gene TRBJ2-6, with TRBD1 matching 7 bases. Germline values: CDR1 SGHRS, CDR2 YFSETQ. J gave up 1 base and V 5 bases, and 9 bases lay outside the gene matches. This CDR3 is 17 amino acids long. The CDR3 DNA reads as TGCGCCAGCAGGTGGGCTTTCAGGGGGTCTGGGGCCAACGTCCTGACTTTC. It is translated as CASRWAFRGSGANVLTF.

The rearrangement uses TRBV5-6 and TRBJ1-5, with D unclear. The germline gives CDR1 SGHDT, CDR2 YYEEEE. This CDR3 contains 15 residues. V was clipped by 3 bases and J by 0 bases, with 10 bases between them. This CDR3 reads CASSYYRNSNQPQHF. Written as DNA, the CDR3 is TGTGCCAGCAGCTACTACAGAAATAGCAATCAGCCCCAGCATTTT.

This clone has only a few counts. The chain has TRBV5-1 and TRBJ2-5, with 11 bases identical to TRBD2. Germline V CDR1 and CDR2: SGHRS, YFSETQ. J was trimmed by 1 base and V by 0 bases; bases with no gene match: 2. The CDR3 length is 16 residues. CDR3: CASSLELAGAQETQYF. CDR3 in DNA: TGCGCCAGCAGCTTGGAACTAGCGGGAGCCCAAGAGACCCAGTACTTC. The whole variable domain, remainder taken from reference TRBV5-1 and TRBJ2-5, is KAGVTQTPRYLIKTRGQQVTLSCSPISGHRSVSWYQQTPGQGLQFLFEYFSETQRNKGNFPGRFSGRQFSNSRSEMNVSTLELGDSALYLCASSLELAGAQETQYFGPGTRLLVL.

This clone turned up a few times. The CDR3 nucleotides are TGTGCCACCAGTGACAGCCGACCGGGACAGAAACCCCCAAATAGCAATCAGCCCCAGCATTTT. This sequence encodes CATSDSRPGQKPPNSNQPQHF. The rearrangement joins TRBV24-1 to TRBJ1-5, with 7 bases fitting TRBD1. Germline V gene lookup returns CDR1 KGHDR and CDR2 SFDVKD. V shed 4 bases, J shed 0 bases, and the junction held 20 bases outside the gene matches. This CDR3 contains 21 residues.

This sequence joins TRBV5-5 and TRBJ2-3, with D possibly being TRBD2 (6 bases). Deletions cut 1 base from V and 1 base from J, with 16 bases between. Per germline, CDR1 SGHKS and CDR2 YYEKEE (reference sequence). CDR3 length equals 17 residues. The CDR3 nucleotides are TGTGCCAGCAGCTTGACCCGTATAGGCGGGGGCACAGATACGCAGTATTTT. This encodes CASSLTRIGGGTDTQYF.

V is TRBV19 and J is TRBJ1-5; no firm D call. CDR1 is LNHDA, CDR2 SQIVND, per germline (reference sequence). The CDR3 has 16 amino acids. V shed 3 bases and J shed 1 base, with 13 bases lying between them. CDR3 DNA: TGTGCCAGTAGTATTGATTCGGCCTGGAGCAATCAGCCCCAGCATTTT. Encoded protein: CASSIDSAWSNQPQHF.

The chain combines TRBV29-1 with TRBJ2-1; 11 bases line up with TRBD2. The V and J ends lost 3 bases and 8 bases, in that order; junction bases with no gene match: 6. CDR1 and CDR2 (germline): SQVTM, ANQGSEA. This CDR3 spans 14 amino acids. The CDR3 spells CSVESLAGGYEQFF. The CDR3 DNA sequence: TGCAGCGTTGAGTCCCTAGCGGGGGGATATGAGCAGTTCTTC.

The chain has TRBV30 and TRBJ1-2, with D possibly matching TRBD1 (5 bases). This CDR3 is built from 14 residues. V was clipped by 5 bases and J by 5 bases, with 18 bases between them. Germline V gene data show CDR1 as GTSNPN and CDR2 as SVGIG (reference sequence). CDR3 nucleotide sequence: TGTGCCTGGCTTCCGGTGGGGGTAAAATATGGCTACACCTTC. Residues: CAWLPVGVKYGYTF.

This chain connects TRBV14 to TRBJ2-7; TRBD2 agrees at 14 bases. The CDR3 is 18 residues long. Germline loops: CDR1 SGHDN, CDR2 FVKESK. V was clipped by 4 bases and J by 2 bases; unmatched bases: 10. CDR3 protein: CASSLGLAGGFYPYEQYF. For the CDR3, the DNA is TGTGCCAGCAGCCTCGGACTAGCGGGGGGCTTCTACCCCTACGAGCAGTACTTC.

This chain links TRBV5-6 with TRBJ1-2; D unclear. The CDR3 consists of 14 residues. CDR1 SGHDT and CDR2 YYEEEE come from the germline V gene. Trimming pared 0 bases from V and 3 bases from J, leaving 9 bases between. The CDR3 spells CASSLGAGDYGYTF. The CDR3 DNA reads TGTGCCAGCAGCTTGGGTGCGGGAGACTATGGCTACACCTTC.

The chain is built from TRBV11-2 and TRBJ2-3; 8 bases fit TRBD2. CDR1 SGHAT and CDR2 FQNNGV come from the germline V gene. Trimming at V came to 3 bases and at J to 1 base, leaving 6 bases not matched to a gene. The length of the CDR3 is 16 residues. CDR3: CASSFLAGKGTDTQYF. For the CDR3, the DNA is TGTGCCAGCAGCTTCTTAGCGGGGAAGGGCACAGATACGCAGTATTTT.